This T cell receptor (beta chain) was obtained from a study of shared clonotypes between healthy human individuals. Regarding the study as a whole: Clonotypes which were not shared had lower generation probabilities than clonotypes that all four donors shared.

With regard to this clone: Its matching antigen is unknown.

For every subset, genomic DNA was evenly distributed across several immunoSEQ plates. Sequencing used immunoSEQ multiplex PCR; TCRdb keeps in-frame clones, though not all of them. This sample has about 2 million clones, with 90% to 95% found just once. V lost 4 bases and J lost 5; bases outside the gene matches: 11. Germline CDR1 is SGHNT and CDR2 is YYREEE (reference sequence). This CDR3 region has 16 residues. The receptor's source is a man aged 18 to 30 in good health. Material: naive CD4+ T cells sorted from blood. Noted subset: CD45RA+ positively selected. The rearrangement links TRBV5-4 to TRBJ2-7, with 11 bases identical to TRBD2. CDR3 coding DNA: TGTGCCAGCAGCCCCGCAGGACTAGCGGGCTGGAACGAGCAGTACTTC. Protein: CASSPAGLAGWNEQYF.